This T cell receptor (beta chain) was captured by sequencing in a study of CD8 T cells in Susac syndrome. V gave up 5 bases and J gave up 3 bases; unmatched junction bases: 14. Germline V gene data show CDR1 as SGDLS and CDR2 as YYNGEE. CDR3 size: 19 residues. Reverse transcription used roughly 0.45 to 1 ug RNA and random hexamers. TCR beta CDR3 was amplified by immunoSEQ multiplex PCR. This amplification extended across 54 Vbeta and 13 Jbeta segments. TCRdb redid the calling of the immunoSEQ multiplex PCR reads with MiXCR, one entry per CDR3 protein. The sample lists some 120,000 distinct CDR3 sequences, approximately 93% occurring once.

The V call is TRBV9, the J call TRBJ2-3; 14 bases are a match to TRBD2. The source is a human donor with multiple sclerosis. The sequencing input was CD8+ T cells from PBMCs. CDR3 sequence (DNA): TGTGCCAGCAGTGACAATCCGGGACTAGCGGGGGATCGGACAGATACGCAGTATTTT. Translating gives CASSDNPGLAGDRTDTQYF.